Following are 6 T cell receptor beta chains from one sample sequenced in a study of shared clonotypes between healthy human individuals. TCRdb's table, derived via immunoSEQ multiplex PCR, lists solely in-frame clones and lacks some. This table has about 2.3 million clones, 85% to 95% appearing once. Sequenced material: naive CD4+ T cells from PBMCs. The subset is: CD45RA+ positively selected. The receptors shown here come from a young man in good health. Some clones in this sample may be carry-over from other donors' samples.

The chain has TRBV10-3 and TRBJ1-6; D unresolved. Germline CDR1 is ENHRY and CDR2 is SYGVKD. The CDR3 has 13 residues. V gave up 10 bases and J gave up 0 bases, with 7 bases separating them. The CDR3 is CATADSYNSPLHF. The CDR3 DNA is TGTGCCACCGCGGACTCCTATAATTCACCCCTCCACTTT.

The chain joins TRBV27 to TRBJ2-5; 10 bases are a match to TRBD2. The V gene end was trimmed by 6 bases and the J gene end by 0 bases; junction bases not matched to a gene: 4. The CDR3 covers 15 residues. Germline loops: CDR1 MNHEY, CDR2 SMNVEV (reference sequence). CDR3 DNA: TGTGCCAGCAGCGGGACTAGCGTGTACCAAGAGACCCAGTACTTC. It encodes CASSGTSVYQETQYF.

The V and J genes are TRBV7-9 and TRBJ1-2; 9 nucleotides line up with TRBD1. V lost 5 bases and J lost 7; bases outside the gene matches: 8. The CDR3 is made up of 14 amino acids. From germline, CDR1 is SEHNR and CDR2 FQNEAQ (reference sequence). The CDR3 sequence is CASSAGTGTGGYTF. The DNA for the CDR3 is TGTGCCAGCAGCGCCGGGACAGGGACAGGTGGCTACACCTTC.

The CDR3 protein is CASSFRQGGETQYF. As DNA, the CDR3 is TGTGCCAGCAGCTTTCGACAGGGCGGAGAGACCCAGTACTTC. This sequence joins TRBV11-2 and TRBJ2-5; 7 bases fit TRBD1. The CDR3 runs 14 residues. The trim removed 3 bases at V and 4 bases at J, leaving 5 bases unmatched. Germline lookup yields CDR1 SGHAT and CDR2 FQNNGV.

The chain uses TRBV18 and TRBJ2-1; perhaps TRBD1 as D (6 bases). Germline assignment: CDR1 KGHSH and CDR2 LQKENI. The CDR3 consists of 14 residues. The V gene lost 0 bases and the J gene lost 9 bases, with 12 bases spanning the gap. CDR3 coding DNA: TGTGCCAGCTCACCACCGTCTCAGGGGTTTGAGCAGTTCTTC. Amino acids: CASSPPSQGFEQFF. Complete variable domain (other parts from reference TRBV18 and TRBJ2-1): NAGVMQNPRHLVRRRGQEARLRCSPMKGHSHVYWYRQLPEEGLKFMVYLQKENIIDESGMPKERFSAEFPKEGPSILRIQQVVRGDSAAYFCASSPPSQGFEQFFGPGTRLTVL.

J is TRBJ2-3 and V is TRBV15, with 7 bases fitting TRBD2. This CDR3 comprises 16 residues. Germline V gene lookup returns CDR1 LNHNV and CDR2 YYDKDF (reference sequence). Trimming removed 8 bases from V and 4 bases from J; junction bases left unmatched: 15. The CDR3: CATVPSVAGDSDTQYF. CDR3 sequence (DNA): TGTGCCACCGTGCCATCCGTGGCGGGAGATTCAGATACGCAGTATTTT.